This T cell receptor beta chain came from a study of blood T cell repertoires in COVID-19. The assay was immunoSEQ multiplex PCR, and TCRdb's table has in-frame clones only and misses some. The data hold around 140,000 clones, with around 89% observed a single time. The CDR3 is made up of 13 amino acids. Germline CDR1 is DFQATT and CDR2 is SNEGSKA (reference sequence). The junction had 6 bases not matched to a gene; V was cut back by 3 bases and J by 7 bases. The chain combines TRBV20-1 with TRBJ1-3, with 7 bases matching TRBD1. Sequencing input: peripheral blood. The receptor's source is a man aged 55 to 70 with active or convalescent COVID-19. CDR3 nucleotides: TGCAGTGCTAGTAAGGGGGCGTCGAACACCATATATTTT. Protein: CSASKGASNTIYF.